This TCR beta chain was found in a study of CD8 T cells in ankylosing spondylitis (dated by TCRdb to the late 2010s). Study-level background: The study set out to find disease-linked TCR variants by profiling T cell receptor beta repertoires in ankylosing spondylitis patients and healthy donors. The full study cohort was made up of roughly 25 ankylosing spondylitis patients and roughly 98 healthy donors. Peripheral blood was sampled, and synovial fluid was also collected from ankylosing spondylitis patients.

In regard to this clonotype: It lacks a known antigen. No much larger clonotype is one base removed from it; base qualities were not supplied.

The trim is 2 bases for V and 10 bases for J, with a gap of 15 bases between the germline ends. The CDR3 goes from the cysteine to the phenylalanine over 13 residues. Only CDR3 DNA remains: 39 bases, in frame from the first base. The germline V gene encodes CDR1 DFQATT and CDR2 SNEGSKA (reference sequence). TCRdb lists the instrument as Illumina MiSeq. Quantitative 5'-RACE with molecular barcodes was the method used to prepare the TCR beta libraries. In the paper's pipeline: A new computational method based on a probabilistic model of VDJ rearrangement was used to identify disease-linked TCR variants. TCRdb reanalyzed the raw reads on its own, using fastp at Q25 for trimming and MiXCR for clone calling, and kept in-frame beta chains. Each CDR3 protein gets just one entry, which takes the most common genes and DNA from the rows behind it. Clone size and V and J calls follow TCRdb, not the original study. Across this sample there are some 26,000 distinct CDR3 sequences, with less than 20% seen only once. The ten most abundant clones make up 25% to 30% of the sample.

Overall study outcomes, separate from this receptor: Significant enrichment of the disease-linked clones was reported in matched synovial fluid samples from ankylosing spondylitis patients. A TCR beta motif of 7 or 8 highly homologous amino acid variants appeared characteristic of blood from ankylosing spondylitis patients. Some of the motif variants had been reported before in the synovial fluid and blood of reactive arthritis patients, a finding that suggests common disease-initiation mechanisms. The disease-linked clones showed a CD8+ phenotype and occurred at relatively low frequencies in peripheral blood.

The chain uses TRBV20-1 and TRBJ2-1; the best D guess is TRBD2, with 5 bases matching. The receptor was derived from a male donor with ankylosing spondylitis or in good health (not recorded which). Sequenced material: blood. The DNA is as follows: TGCAGTGCTAGACCCCGCTCCAGAGGGGAGCAGTTCTTC. Translated, it reads CSARPRSRGEQFF.